This T cell receptor (beta chain) was identified during a study of T cell changes during pregnancy in multiple sclerosis. The data were produced by immunoSEQ multiplex PCR, yet TCRdb's version contains in-frame clones alone and is incomplete. The top ten clones hold about 11% of a sample with fewer than 40,000 clones, approximately 92% of them seen once. Trimming removed 3 bases at V and 6 bases at J, with 15 bases between. The CDR3 sequence is 16 residues long. CDR1 and CDR2 from the germline V gene are MDHEN and SYDVKM. This sequence originates from a female donor with multiple sclerosis, enrolled in a pregnancy study. V is TRBV28 and J is TRBJ1-6, with unresolved D. Source: CD8+ T cells from peripheral blood mononuclear cells, taken in the second trimester of pregnancy. In DNA, the CDR3 is TGTGCCAGCAGTTTCGTACCGGGAAATTTTAATTCACCCCTCCACTTT. It translates to CASSFVPGNFNSPLHF.